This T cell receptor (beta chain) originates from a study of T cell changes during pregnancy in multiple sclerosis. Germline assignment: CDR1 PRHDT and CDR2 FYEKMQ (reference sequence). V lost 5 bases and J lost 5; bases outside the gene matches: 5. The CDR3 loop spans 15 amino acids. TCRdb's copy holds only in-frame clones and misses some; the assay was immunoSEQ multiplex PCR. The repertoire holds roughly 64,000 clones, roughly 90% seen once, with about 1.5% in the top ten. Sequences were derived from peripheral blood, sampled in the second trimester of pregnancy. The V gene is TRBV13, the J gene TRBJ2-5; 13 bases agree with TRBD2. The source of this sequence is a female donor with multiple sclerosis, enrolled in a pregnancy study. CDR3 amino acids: CASSTSGGARETQYF. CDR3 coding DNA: TGTGCCAGCAGCACTAGCGGGGGGGCAAGGGAGACCCAGTACTTC.